This T cell receptor beta chain originates from a study of cytomegalovirus exposure and HLA in healthy donors. On the study more broadly: Caucasian-associated ancestry cluster membership applied to over 80% of some 400 genotyped donors.

On this clone: Its antigen is not identified.

The germline V and J ends were trimmed by 3 bases and 3 bases, with 11 bases remaining between them. The length of the CDR3 is 15 residues. Germline CDR1 SGHAT, CDR2 FQNNGV. PCR involved 60 Vbeta and 13 Jbeta primers. Method: immunoSEQ multiplex PCR; TCRdb's copy keeps in-frame clones and lacks some. The repertoire holds about 160,000 clones, approximately 71% seen once, with around 4.9% in the top ten. General observations from the study: Roughly even sequencing depth across donors was the assumption behind the presence/absence analyses.

This TCR was sampled from a male donor in good health and CMV-seronegative. The chain is built from TRBV11-2 and TRBJ2-2, with a tentative D call TRBD1 (6 bases). Sequencing used PBMCs. CDR3 residues: CASSLFRGDTGELFF. For the CDR3, the DNA is TGTGCCAGCAGCTTGTTCAGGGGTGACACCGGGGAGCTGTTTTTT.